A single sample gave rise to the 7 T cell receptor beta chains below, sequenced in a study of CD8+CD57+ T cells in acquired aplastic anemia. Profiling of TCR beta VDJ combinations and CDR3 sequences used genomic DNA as template. Via MiXCR, TCRdb re-called the reads, giving one row per CDR3 protein. The repertoire holds 200,000 to 250,000 distinct CDR3 sequences, with around 32% as singletons. The sample consisted of sorted CD4+, CD8+, or CD8+CD57+ T cells (not recorded which) from PBMCs. All receptors derive from a human donor in good health, serving as a control.

This clonotype was detected many times. The rearrangement links TRBV20-1 to TRBJ2-7; 10 bases agree with TRBD1. CDR1 and CDR2 (germline): DFQATT, SNEGSKA (reference sequence). J was trimmed by 3 bases and V by 1 base; bases with no gene match: 3. The CDR3 length is 14 residues. For the CDR3, the DNA is TGCAGTGCTAGAGTATGGGACAGGGGCTACGAGCAGTACTTC. Amino acids: CSARVWDRGYEQYF.

This clonotype was seen only once. This clone may be a read error of a much larger clone one base away. The chain joins TRBV5-1 to TRBJ1-2; D uncertain. CDR1 and CDR2 (germline): SGHRS, YFSETQ. There are 13 residues in the CDR3. The V gene lost 1 base and the J gene lost 7 bases, with 11 bases spanning the gap. CDR3 protein: CASSLRGDSGYTF. For the CDR3, the DNA is TGCGCCAGCAGCTTGCGTGGAGACTCTGGCTACACCTTC.

The gene calls are TRBV10-1 and TRBJ1-4, with D perhaps matching TRBD1 (6 bases). Trimming cost V 2 bases and J 0 bases, with 7 bases left between them. Germline values: CDR1 WNHNN, CDR2 SYGVQD (reference sequence). This CDR3 contains 15 residues. The CDR3 here is CASSEGQTTNEKLFF. The DNA of the CDR3 is TGCGCCAGCAGTGAGGGACAGACAACTAATGAAAAACTGTTTTTT.

This clonotype was counted ten times or more. The CDR3 DNA reads TGTGCCAGCAGCAGGGGGTATGGCTACACCTTC. Translation: CASSRGYGYTF. This chain uses TRBV25-1 with TRBJ1-2, with 7 nucleotides matching TRBD1. Germline CDR1 and CDR2: MGHDK and SYGVNS. The trim removed 6 bases at V and 5 bases at J, leaving 0 bases unmatched. The CDR3 loop spans 11 amino acids.

The chain combines TRBV6-2 or TRBV6-3 with TRBJ2-1; TRBD1 matches 7 bases. The CDR3 covers 15 residues. Per germline, CDR1 MNHEY and CDR2 SVGEGT. J was trimmed by 5 bases and V by 4 bases; bases with no gene match: 8. CDR3 sequence reads: CASSSSRDRNNEQFF. For the CDR3, the DNA is TGTGCCAGCAGTTCCTCACGGGACAGAAACAATGAGCAGTTCTTC.

Note on this clonotype: A junction end diverges from the germline sequence, so it may reflect a read error. V and J are TRBV2 and TRBJ1-1, with D maybe TRBD1 (5 bases). The germline CDR1 and CDR2 sequences are SNHLY and FYNNEI. The CDR3 spans 11 residues. The CDR3 here is CASSEGRTASF. The CDR3 bases are TGTGCCAGCAGTGAGGGGCGTACAGCTTCCTTT.

CDR3 amino acids: CASSLRGASETQYF. The DNA for the CDR3 is TGTGCCAGCAGCTTACGGGGGGCCTCGGAGACCCAGTACTTC. V and J are TRBV7-9 and TRBJ2-5; possibly TRBD2 for D (7 bases). The CDR3 is made up of 14 amino acids. The V gene's germline CDR1 is SEHNR and CDR2 FQNEAQ (reference sequence). V gave up 2 bases and J gave up 5 bases, with 12 bases separating them.